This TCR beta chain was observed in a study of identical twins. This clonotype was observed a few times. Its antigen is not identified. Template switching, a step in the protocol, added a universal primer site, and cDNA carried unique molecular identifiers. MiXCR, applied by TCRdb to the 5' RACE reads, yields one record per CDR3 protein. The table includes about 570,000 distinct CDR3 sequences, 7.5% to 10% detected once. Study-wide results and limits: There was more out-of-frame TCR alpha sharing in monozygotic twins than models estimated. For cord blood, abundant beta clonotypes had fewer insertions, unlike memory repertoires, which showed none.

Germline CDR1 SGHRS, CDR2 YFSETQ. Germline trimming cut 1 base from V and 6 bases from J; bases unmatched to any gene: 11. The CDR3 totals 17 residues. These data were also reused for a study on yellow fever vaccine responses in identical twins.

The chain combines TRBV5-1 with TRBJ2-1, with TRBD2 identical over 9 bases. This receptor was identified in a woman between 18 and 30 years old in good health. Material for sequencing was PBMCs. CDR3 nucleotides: TGCGCCAGCAGCTTGTACCTTCCCGGGACTAGCCTCAATGAGCAGTTCTTC. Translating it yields CASSLYLPGTSLNEQFF.